This T cell receptor (beta chain) was observed in a study of blood T cell repertoires in COVID-19. Study-wide background: Researchers got acute and convalescent COVID-19 samples from the United States, Italy and Spain. T cells, B-cell-depleted T cells, or PBMCs provided the cDNA or gDNA that served as material.

This clone has just one count. Study processing details: The authors estimated nucleated cell counts from reference gene primer amplification. Assay: immunoSEQ multiplex PCR; the TCRdb copy retains only in-frame clones and omits some. The DNA gave D and trimming, while V, J and clone size come from that table. The sample gives roughly 47,000 clones, 89% of which show up once; roughly 16% is in the top ten. Germline CDR1 reads SGHTA; CDR2 reads FQGNSA. The CDR3 totals 13 residues. The V end lost 1 base, the J end lost 8 bases, and 9 bases lay between the germline ends. The genes are TRBV7-2 and TRBJ1-5; D not resolved. The TCR originated in a man in his 70s with active COVID-19. Sequenced input: peripheral blood. The CDR3 DNA is TGTGCCAGCAGCTTAGGGTTCGAGAAGCCCCAGCATTTT. Translating gives CASSLGFEKPQHF. Together with reference TRBV7-2 and TRBJ1-5, the CDR3 gives the full variable domain: GAGVSQSPSNKVTEKGKDVELRCDPISGHTALYWYRQSLGQGLEFLIYFQGNSAPDKSGLPSDRFSAERTGGSVSTLTIQRTQQEDSAVYLCASSLGFEKPQHFGDGTRLSIL.